This T cell receptor beta chain appears in the sequencing data of a study of OX40 agonist ivuxolimab in advanced cancers. Study-level information: The patients received agonistic anti-OX40 (CD134) antibody ivuxolimab. Prior therapy, whether anti-PD-1, anti-PD-L1 or anti-CTLA-4, was allowed, and less than 45% had some. Study-level findings and limits: In general, CD8+ T cells held more expanded clones than CD4+ did, on average.

Trimming at V came to 5 bases and at J to 5 bases, leaving 6 bases not matched to a gene. CDR1 is MNHEY, CDR2 SVGAGI, per germline. The CDR3 contains 14 residues. This clone was counted a few times. What it binds is unknown. Profiling relied on immunoSEQ multiplex PCR, and the TCRdb table lists in-frame clones only, not all of them. The table has 40,000 to 50,000 clones, 75% to 90% seen once. The chain uses TRBV6-5 and TRBJ1-2; 9 bases match TRBD1. This clonotype originated in an adult with an advanced solid tumor such as melanoma, head and neck, liver or kidney cancer. Sample: CD4+ or CD8+ T cells sorted from blood, taken in a trial of the OX40 agonist ivuxolimab. CDR3 region: CASSTLGQGYGYTF. Here the CDR3 DNA reads TGTGCCAGCAGTACCTTGGGACAGGGATATGGCTACACCTTC.